Each of the 31 T cell receptor beta chains below was sequenced from the same sample in a study of T cells in Graves' hyperthyroidism and ophthalmopathy. The investigators amplified TCR beta CDR3 regions from RNA transcripts. In the first-round RT-PCR of the TCR CDR3, the HTBI primer set was used. TCRdb ran MiXCR on the multiplex PCR reads and lists one entry per CDR3 protein. Among hundreds of thousands of distinct CDR3 sequences listed, around 15% were seen once. The specimen sequenced was blood. All receptors derive from a woman between 40 and 50 years old with Graves' ophthalmopathy.

The chain employs TRBV27 and TRBJ1-2; weak D call: TRBD1 (5 bases). The CDR3 sequence is 14 residues long. Germline CDR1 is MNHEY and CDR2 is SMNVEV (reference sequence). The V end lost 5 bases, the J end lost 3 bases, and 13 bases lay between the germline ends. The CDR3 spells CASSQGLQDYGYTF. The DNA of the CDR3 is TGTGCCAGCAGTCAAGGGTTACAGGACTATGGCTACACCTTC.

This clonotype has ten or more counts. The chain employs TRBV13 and TRBJ1-1, with 11 bases matching TRBD1. With V trimmed by 1 base and J by 3 bases, 1 base remained unmatched. In germline, CDR1 is PRHDT, CDR2 FYEKMQ (reference sequence). This CDR3 comprises 15 residues. The CDR3 here is CASSLEGQGDTEAFF. The CDR3 DNA is TGTGCCAGCAGCTTAGAGGGACAGGGGGACACTGAAGCTTTCTTT.

This clonotype was observed at least ten times. V gene TRBV4-2 combines with J gene TRBJ2-1; TRBD2 agrees at 10 bases. J lost 6 bases, V lost 0 bases, and 2 bases had no gene match. Per germline, CDR1 LGHNA and CDR2 YNFKEQ. CDR3 length: 15 amino acids. The DNA of the CDR3 is TGTGCCAGCAGCCAAGATGCTAGCGGGGGCAATGAGCAGTTCTTC. It encodes CASSQDASGGNEQFF.

This clonotype was detected many times. The rearrangement joins TRBV5-1 to TRBJ2-5, with 8 bases lining up with TRBD2. Germline V CDR1 and CDR2: SGHRS, YFSETQ. The CDR3 contains 14 residues. V lost 2 bases to trimming and J lost 4 bases; unmatched junction nucleotides: 4. CDR3 sequence: CASSLQRGGETQYF. DNA for the CDR3: TGCGCCAGCAGCTTACAACGGGGGGGAGAGACCCAGTACTTC.

This clonotype was seen more than once but under ten times. The chain uses TRBV20-1 and TRBJ2-7; TRBD2 matches at 7 bases. The CDR3 loop spans 15 amino acids. Germline loops: CDR1 DFQATT, CDR2 SNEGSKA (reference sequence). The V and J ends lost 0 bases and 1 base, in that order; junction bases with no gene match: 6. The CDR3 reads CSARDGASGSYEQYF. Written as DNA, the CDR3 is TGCAGTGCTAGAGATGGGGCTAGCGGTTCCTACGAGCAGTACTTC.

The chain is built from TRBV14 and TRBJ1-3, with D hard to call. V lost 3 bases and J 0 bases, leaving 15 bases between the germline ends. Germline CDR1 is SGHDN and CDR2 is FVKESK. CDR3 length: 17 residues. Here the CDR3 reads CASSQAGRGRSGNTIYF. CDR3 bases: TGTGCCAGCAGCCAGGCTGGACGCGGCCGCTCTGGAAACACCATATATTTT.

This clonotype was seen repeatedly, ten times or more. V and J are TRBV3-1 and TRBJ1-1; TRBD1 matches 10 bases. Unmatched junction bases numbered 3, after V lost 0 bases and J lost 5 bases. The CDR3 consists of 15 residues. The germline CDR1 and CDR2 sequences are LGHDT and YNNKEL (reference sequence). The CDR3 nucleotides read TGTGCCAGCAGCCAAGAGACAGGGGGCGGGACTGAAGCTTTCTTT. Its protein product is CASSQETGGGTEAFF.

With respect to this clonotype: At one boundary the junction diverges from the germline segment, which might be a read error. This chain connects TRBV19 to TRBJ2-7; TRBD2 is a possible D gene (6 bases). The CDR3 sequence is 14 residues long. Germline V CDR1 and CDR2: LNHDA, SQIVND (reference sequence). The CDR3 spells CVSSIAVRLGEQYF. The CDR3 region has the DNA TGTGTCAGTAGTATAGCGGTTCGGCTTGGAGAGCAGTACTTC.

This clonotype appeared many times. V usage is TRBV28 and J usage is TRBJ1-5; 7 bases align to TRBD1. The CDR3 runs 14 residues. Germline V gives CDR1 MDHEN, CDR2 SYDVKM. V lost 6 bases, J lost 2 bases, and 4 bases stayed unmatched. CDR3 nucleotide sequence: TGTGCCAGCAGGTACCAGGGGGGCAATCAGCCCCAGCATTTT. Translation gives CASRYQGGNQPQHF.

This clonotype came up many times. The rearrangement joins TRBV20-1 to TRBJ2-7, with a tentative D call TRBD2 (6 bases). Per germline, CDR1 DFQATT and CDR2 SNEGSKA (reference sequence). The CDR3 totals 14 residues. Trimming stripped 0 bases from V and 6 bases from J, with 15 bases between. Here the CDR3 DNA reads TGCAGTGCTAGAGATGGGGCTTTCGGGGGCGAGCAGTACTTC. It translates to CSARDGAFGGEQYF.

This clonotype was recorded many times. The chain links TRBV20-1 to TRBJ1-6; 9 nucleotides match TRBD1. The CDR3 extends over 15 amino acids. From germline, CDR1 is DFQATT and CDR2 SNEGSKA (reference sequence). Unmatched junction bases numbered 8, after V lost 6 bases and J lost 5 bases. The CDR3: CSASDRGTDNSPLHF. CDR3 coding DNA: TGCAGTGCATCGGACAGGGGCACCGATAATTCACCCCTCCACTTT.

This clonotype was found many times. The V gene is TRBV5-1, the J gene TRBJ2-7; D may be TRBD2 (5 bases). Germline-derived CDR1 and CDR2 are SGHRS and YFSETQ. The CDR3 sequence is 14 residues long. V lost 6 bases to trimming and J lost 3 bases, with 16 bases between them. The CDR3 DNA sequence: TGCGCCAGCACCCCGGACTCAACTAACTACGAGCAGTACTTC. Translated, it gives CASTPDSTNYEQYF.

This clonotype was seen at least ten times. The chain recombines TRBV12-3 or TRBV12-4 with TRBJ2-3; D is undetermined. Trimming stripped 5 bases from V and 2 bases from J, with 5 bases between. The CDR3 is 12 amino acids. This chain's CDR3 is CASSPITDTQYF. CDR3 nucleotides: TGTGCCAGCAGTCCAATCACAGATACGCAGTATTTT.

This clonotype has a count of ten or more. In DNA form, the CDR3 reads TGTGCCAGCAGTGAAGTGGGTAGCGGGAGATTTGAGCAGTTCTTC. This encodes CASSEVGSGRFEQFF. This rearrangement joins TRBV25-1 to TRBJ2-1, with 9 bases lining up with TRBD2. Germline V gene sequence: CDR1 MGHDK, CDR2 SYGVNS. The CDR3 runs to 15 residues. V shed 2 bases, J shed 9 bases, and the junction held 8 bases outside the gene matches.

At least ten counts were recorded for this clonotype. V is TRBV12-3 or TRBV12-4 and J is TRBJ2-2, with 7 bases matching TRBD1. This CDR3 is built from 13 residues. The V segment lost 3 bases and the J segment 8 bases; nucleotides outside the gene matches: 3. CDR3 amino acids: CASSFETGGELFF. CDR3 in DNA: TGTGCCAGCAGTTTCGAGACAGGGGGGGAGCTGTTTTTT.

This clonotype was recorded at least ten times. One end of the junction varies from germline; a read error may be responsible. V is TRBV15 and J is TRBJ1-5; D possibly corresponds to TRBD1 (5 bases). The length of the CDR3 is 15 residues. CDR1 is LNHNV, CDR2 YYDKDF, per germline (reference sequence). CDR3 sequence: CATSRLRGSSQPQHF. CDR3 DNA: TGTGCCACCAGCAGATTGAGGGGAAGCAGTCAGCCCCAGCATTTT.

This sequence joins TRBV12-3 or TRBV12-4 and TRBJ1-2; 9 bases are shared with TRBD1. The CDR3 extends over 14 amino acids. The ends lost 6 bases at V and 3 bases at J; junction bases unmatched: 5. The CDR3 is CASRHRTGDYGYTF. The CDR3 region has the DNA TGTGCCAGCAGACACAGGACAGGGGACTATGGCTACACCTTC.

This clonotype occurred a few times. The chain joins TRBV13 to TRBJ2-7; 10 nucleotides match TRBD2. V shed 2 bases, J shed 2 bases, and the junction held 12 bases outside the gene matches. The germline V gene encodes CDR1 PRHDT and CDR2 FYEKMQ (reference sequence). This CDR3 is built from 18 residues. The CDR3 is CASSLSGPRSGRAYEQYF. In DNA, the CDR3 is TGTGCCAGCAGCTTATCTGGCCCTCGGAGCGGGAGGGCCTACGAGCAGTACTTC.

Comments on this clonotype: A single base separates this from a much larger clone, so it may be a read error. The rearrangement links TRBV5-1 to TRBJ2-7; 8 bases fit TRBD1. Germline assignment: CDR1 SGHRS and CDR2 YFSETQ. J lost 3 bases, V lost 0 bases, and 2 bases had no gene match. CDR3 length equals 14 residues. The CDR3 nucleotides are TGCGCCAGCAGCTTGGACGGGACAGGCTACGAGCAGTACTTC. This translates into CASSLDGTGYEQYF.

This clonotype was counted a few times. A much larger clone differs from this one at a single base, so this may be a read error. The rearrangement links TRBV27 to TRBJ2-3; no firm D call. Germline CDR1 and CDR2: MNHEY and SMNVEV (reference sequence). This CDR3 spans 15 amino acids. The CDR3 nucleotides read TGTGTCAGCAGTTTATCGTTATTTGGTACAGATACGCAGTATTTT. As protein: CVSSLSLFGTDTQYF.

This clonotype was seen at least ten times. The V and J genes are TRBV9 and TRBJ1-2, with TRBD1 as a possible D gene (5 bases). This CDR3 is 13 amino acids long. Trimming cost V 0 bases and J 5 bases, with 8 bases left between them. The germline CDR1 and CDR2 sequences are SGDLS and YYNGEE. CDR3: CASSVGGTYGYTF. For the CDR3, the DNA is TGTGCCAGCAGCGTAGGAGGGACTTATGGCTACACCTTC.

V is TRBV6-2 or TRBV6-3 and J is TRBJ2-5; the D is unclear. Germline V gene lookup returns CDR1 MNHEY and CDR2 SVGEGT. The length of the CDR3 is 13 residues. Trimming stripped 7 bases from V and 0 bases from J, with 9 bases between. CDR3 region: CASKQGYQETQYF. The CDR3 DNA reads as TGTGCCAGCAAACAAGGGTACCAAGAGACCCAGTACTTC.

The chain is built from TRBV6-5 and TRBJ2-7; 8 nucleotides align to TRBD1. There are 15 residues in the CDR3. The V and J ends lost 2 bases and 4 bases, in that order; junction bases with no gene match: 7. From germline, CDR1 is MNHEY and CDR2 SVGAGI. CDR3: CASSYPRTGLYEQYF. CDR3 DNA sequence: TGTGCCAGCAGTTACCCGAGGACAGGGTTATACGAGCAGTACTTC.

The chain links TRBV2 to TRBJ1-5; 9 bases line up with TRBD1. CDR3 length equals 17 residues. The J segment lost 5 bases and the V segment lost 6 bases, leaving 14 bases of the junction unmatched. CDR1 is SNHLY and CDR2 is FYNNEI in the germline V gene. The CDR3 region is CASRGGQGQGSYQPQHF. The CDR3 DNA follows: TGTGCCAGCAGAGGGGGACAGGGCCAGGGATCTTATCAGCCCCAGCATTTT.

This clonotype was observed many times. J is TRBJ2-7 and V is TRBV20-1; 13 nucleotides align to TRBD2. This CDR3 is built from 13 residues. Germline V CDR1 and CDR2: DFQATT, SNEGSKA (reference sequence). Germline trimming cut 3 bases from V and 6 bases from J; bases unmatched to any gene: 2. The CDR3 region has the DNA TGCAGTGCTAGGGGGACTAGCGGGACCGAGCAGTACTTC. Amino acids: CSARGTSGTEQYF.

This clonotype was counted at least ten times. The chain uses TRBV28 and TRBJ1-5, with unresolved D. The CDR3 runs 15 residues. V was pared by 3 bases and J by 2 bases, with 11 bases between. In germline, CDR1 is MDHEN, CDR2 SYDVKM. In nucleotides, the CDR3 is TGTGCCAGCAGTTTTGTGGGTCGGCGCAATCAGCCCCAGCATTTT. Translating it yields CASSFVGRRNQPQHF.

This rearrangement joins TRBV6-2 or TRBV6-3 to TRBJ2-2; 16 positions match TRBD2. This CDR3 region has 19 residues. Germline CDR1 reads MNHEY; CDR2 reads SVGEGT. Germline trimming cut 7 bases from V and 2 bases from J; bases unmatched to any gene: 10. DNA for the CDR3: TGTGCCAGCAACCCCTTCGGGACTAGCGGGAGGGCCAACACCGGGGAGCTGTTTTTT. Translated: CASNPFGTSGRANTGELFF.

This chain joins TRBV30 and TRBJ2-5, with 7 bases fitting TRBD1. This CDR3 has 13 amino acids. V gave up 0 bases and J gave up 7 bases; unmatched junction bases: 5. Per germline, CDR1 GTSNPN and CDR2 SVGIG (reference sequence). CDR3 DNA sequence: TGTGCCTGGAGTGTACAGGGGATAGGGACCCAGTACTTC. Its translation: CAWSVQGIGTQYF.

This clonotype was counted at least ten times. The chain links TRBV19 to TRBJ1-2; 9 nucleotides line up with TRBD1. The V and J ends lost 7 bases and 7 bases, in that order; junction bases with no gene match: 7. The CDR3 has 13 amino acids. CDR1 and CDR2 from the germline V gene are LNHDA and SQIVND (reference sequence). CDR3 sequence reads: CASMRGQGGGYTF. The CDR3 DNA follows: TGTGCCAGTATGCGGGGACAGGGAGGTGGCTACACCTTC.

This clonotype was found a few times. V gene TRBV4-3 combines with J gene TRBJ1-3; D call uncertain. The CDR3 has 13 amino acids. V was clipped by 6 bases and J by 2 bases, with 8 bases between them. CDR1 is LGHNA, CDR2 YSLEER, per germline. The CDR3 bases are TGCGCCAGCAGTGGTTTAACTGGAAACACCATATATTTT. Encoded protein: CASSGLTGNTIYF.

This chain joins TRBV12-3 or TRBV12-4 and TRBJ2-2; D ambiguous. This CDR3 has 13 residues. The V end was cut by 2 bases, the J end by 6 bases, with 7 bases between. Here the CDR3 DNA reads TGTGCCAGCAGTTTACACCCCGCCGGGGAGCTGTTTTTT. Encoded protein: CASSLHPAGELFF.